The 18 T cell receptor beta chains presented below share a single source sample, sequenced in a study of T-cell memory formation after mild COVID-19. TCRdb re-derived calls from the 5' RACE reads in MiXCR, one entry per CDR3 protein. The sample carries around 35,000 distinct CDR3 sequences, 7.5% to 8% recorded once. The sequenced sample consisted of PBMCs or a T cell subset sorted from them (not recorded which). The receptors originated from a man younger than 35 who had mild COVID-19 (a few samples of this study predate the infection). Cell type and time point are not known.

V is TRBV14 and J is TRBJ2-7; no reliable D call. The CDR3 is 14 residues long. Germline-derived CDR1 and CDR2 are SGHDN and FVKESK. The V end lost 4 bases, the J end lost 3 bases, and 13 bases lay between the germline ends. The CDR3 nucleotides read TGTGCCAGCAGCCGAAGACGATGGGACTACGAGCAGTACTTC. Protein sequence: CASSRRRWDYEQYF.

The chain combines TRBV20-1 with TRBJ2-5; the match to TRBD1 covers 9 bases. This CDR3 spans 14 amino acids. The V segment lost 1 base and the J segment 10 bases; nucleotides outside the gene matches: 10. Germline-derived CDR1 and CDR2 are DFQATT and SNEGSKA (reference sequence). CDR3 amino acids: CSARAGQGRWDQYF. DNA of the CDR3: TGCAGTGCTAGAGCCGGACAGGGGAGGTGGGACCAGTACTTC.

This clonotype was picked up many times. The J gene is TRBJ2-6, the V gene TRBV10-3; the match to TRBD1 covers 11 bases. V was clipped by 4 bases and J by 2 bases; unmatched bases: 7. The CDR3 contains 18 residues. The germline V gene encodes CDR1 ENHRY and CDR2 SYGVKD. DNA of the CDR3: TGTGCCATCAGTGCGGGGGACAGGGGGAGCGCTGGGGCCAACGTCCTGACTTTC. This gives the protein CAISAGDRGSAGANVLTF.

This clonotype was counted ten times or more. In DNA form, the CDR3 reads TGTGCCAGCAGCTTAGACGTTTCCAACTATGGCTACACCTTC. Translated: CASSLDVSNYGYTF. The V call is TRBV7-9, the J call TRBJ1-2; the D is unclear. V lost 1 base and J 2 bases, leaving 8 bases between the germline ends. This CDR3 region has 14 residues. Germline CDR1 is SEHNR and CDR2 is FQNEAQ (reference sequence).

J is TRBJ2-2 and V is TRBV13, with 8 bases lining up with TRBD2. Germline lookup yields CDR1 PRHDT and CDR2 FYEKMQ (reference sequence). The CDR3 sequence is 15 residues long. The junction had 5 bases not matched to a gene; V was cut back by 5 bases and J by 3 bases. CDR3 sequence: CASSANGGDTGELFF. The CDR3 nucleotides read TGTGCCAGCAGCGCAAACGGGGGGGACACCGGGGAGCTGTTTTTT.

This clonotype was counted at least ten times. CDR3 DNA: TGTGCCAGCAGCCTCAGGGGCGGGGAGCAGTTCTTC. Its protein product is CASSLRGGEQFF. This chain joins TRBV2 and TRBJ2-1, with D perhaps matching TRBD1 (6 bases). Germline V lookup: CDR1 SNHLY, CDR2 FYNNEI. The CDR3 sequence is 12 residues long. V lost 6 bases and J 10 bases, leaving 13 bases between the germline ends. The full variable domain, with the rest looked up from reference TRBV2 and TRBJ2-1, is EPEVTQTPSHQVTQMGQEVILRCVPISNHLYFYWYRQILGQKVEFLVSFYNNEISEKSEIFDDQFSVERPDGSNFTLKIRSTKLEDSAMYFCASSLRGGEQFFGPGTRLTVL.

This clonotype was detected many times. The chain combines TRBV24-1 with TRBJ1-1; TRBD1 might be the D (5 bases). The CDR3 spans 13 residues. V was shortened by 4 bases and J by 4 bases, with 9 bases between the two germline ends. Germline CDR1 KGHDR, CDR2 SFDVKD. CDR3 in amino acids: CATSEAGGTEAFF. In nucleotides, the CDR3 is TGTGCCACCAGTGAGGCGGGGGGCACTGAAGCTTTCTTT.

This clonotype was seen at least ten times. As DNA, the CDR3 is TGTGCCATCGCGGAGACCGCAAGACCTTTGGCTGGCTCCTACAATGAGCAGTTCTTC. Translating it yields CAIAETARPLAGSYNEQFF. J is TRBJ2-1 and V is TRBV10-3; D ambiguous. V dropped 8 bases and J dropped 0 bases, with 26 bases sitting between them. The CDR3 covers 19 residues. Germline V CDR1 and CDR2: ENHRY, SYGVKD.

The J gene is TRBJ1-1, the V gene TRBV5-6; 9 bases map to TRBD1. Germline loops: CDR1 SGHDT, CDR2 YYEEEE. The V and J ends lost 5 bases and 1 base, in that order; junction bases with no gene match: 9. The CDR3 has 16 residues. The CDR3 sequence: CASSRGGTGRNTEAFF. CDR3 nucleotide sequence: TGTGCCAGCAGTCGGGGGGGGACAGGGAGGAACACTGAAGCTTTCTTT.

This clonotype appeared many times. The chain joins TRBV5-1 to TRBJ1-4; D unresolved. The CDR3 is 13 amino acids. The germline V and J ends were trimmed by 5 bases and 0 bases, with 5 bases remaining between them. Germline V lookup: CDR1 SGHRS, CDR2 YFSETQ. The CDR3, as DNA: TGCGCCAGCAGGGCTGCAACTAATGAAAAACTGTTTTTT. Translated: CASRAATNEKLFF.

The rearrangement links TRBV20-1 to TRBJ2-7; D is perhaps TRBD2 (6 bases). This CDR3 is built from 16 residues. The germline V and J ends were trimmed by 1 base and 2 bases, with 18 bases remaining between them. Germline CDR1 is DFQATT and CDR2 is SNEGSKA (reference sequence). CDR3 amino acids: CSARGGTQPITYEQYF. CDR3 bases: TGCAGTGCTAGAGGGGGGACTCAGCCGATAACCTACGAGCAGTACTTC.

In this sample, this clonotype turned up many times. The chain couples TRBV7-8 to TRBJ2-2, with D possibly called TRBD1 or TRBD2 (5 bases each). The CDR3 extends over 17 amino acids. With 5 bases removed from V and 1 base from J, the gap between germline ends came to 17 bases. Germline V lookup: CDR1 SGHVS, CDR2 FQNEAQ. CDR3 protein: CASSRPRGDVNTGELFF. The CDR3, as DNA: TGTGCCAGCAGCCGACCCCGTGGGGACGTGAACACCGGGGAGCTGTTTTTT.

This clonotype was detected a few times. The chain links TRBV12-3 or TRBV12-4 to TRBJ1-1, with TRBD1 identical over 9 bases. V dropped 10 bases and J dropped 5; count of bases not matched to a gene: 11. CDR3 size: 14 residues. The CDR3 region has the DNA TGTGCCACCCTGACAGGGGGTTTGGGGACTGAAGCTTTCTTT. Translated: CATLTGGLGTEAFF.

This clonotype was detected many times. This chain links TRBV7-2 with TRBJ2-7; 9 bases are shared with TRBD1. Germline CDR1 reads SGHTA; CDR2 reads FQGNSA. V was clipped by 3 bases and J by 6 bases; unmatched bases: 9. This CDR3 is 15 amino acids long. CDR3 DNA sequence: TGTGCCAGCAGCTTCCCGGACAGGGGAAGGTTCGAGCAGTACTTC. Amino acids: CASSFPDRGRFEQYF.

This clonotype was found many times. The J gene is TRBJ2-3, the V gene TRBV7-3, with 8 bases matching TRBD2. CDR3 length equals 17 residues. Germline-derived CDR1 and CDR2 are SGHTA and FQGTGA. V lost 4 bases and J lost 3; bases outside the gene matches: 12. CDR3 in amino acids: CASSSIGGGGATDTQYF. Written as DNA, the CDR3 is TGTGCCAGCAGCTCGATCGGGGGGGGCGGAGCGACAGATACGCAGTATTTT.

This clonotype was detected only a few times. The chain employs TRBV5-4 and TRBJ2-3; D gene uncertain. The germline gives CDR1 SGHNT, CDR2 YYREEE (reference sequence). Trimming took 5 bases from V and 4 from J, leaving 11 bases between them. The CDR3 has 13 residues. CDR3 nucleotides: TGTGCCAGCAGTCGCGTGTCGGCAGATACGCAGTATTTT. This gives the protein CASSRVSADTQYF.

This clonotype was seen many times. The rearrangement links TRBV20-1 to TRBJ1-4, with D uncertain. This CDR3 comprises 13 residues. Germline-derived CDR1 and CDR2 are DFQATT and SNEGSKA (reference sequence). Trimming stripped 0 bases from V and 5 bases from J, with 7 bases between. CDR3: CSARDSLNEKLFF. The CDR3 DNA reads as TGCAGTGCTAGAGATTCCTTGAATGAAAAACTGTTTTTT.

This clonotype occurred many times. This chain uses TRBV29-1 with TRBJ2-5, with D possibly TRBD1 on 6 matching bases. This CDR3 region has 15 residues. The V gene's germline CDR1 is SQVTM and CDR2 ANQGSEA. V lost 4 bases and J lost 5, with 20 bases in between. The DNA of the CDR3 is TGCAGCGTTGTTTTCCCGGCCAGGGGTGGGGAGACCCAGTACTTC. Amino acids: CSVVFPARGGETQYF.